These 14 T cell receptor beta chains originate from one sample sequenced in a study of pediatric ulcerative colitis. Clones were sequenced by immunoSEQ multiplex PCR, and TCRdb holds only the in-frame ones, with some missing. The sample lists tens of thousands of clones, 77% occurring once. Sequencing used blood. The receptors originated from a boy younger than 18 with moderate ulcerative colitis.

This chain's CDR3 is CASSSETQETQYF. The CDR3 nucleotides read TGTGCCAGCAGCTCAGAGACCCAGGAGACCCAGTACTTC. The V and J genes are TRBV7-2 and TRBJ2-5; no clear D. This CDR3 is 13 amino acids long. Deletions cut 4 bases from V and 5 bases from J, with 11 bases between. Germline V CDR1 and CDR2: SGHTA, FQGNSA.

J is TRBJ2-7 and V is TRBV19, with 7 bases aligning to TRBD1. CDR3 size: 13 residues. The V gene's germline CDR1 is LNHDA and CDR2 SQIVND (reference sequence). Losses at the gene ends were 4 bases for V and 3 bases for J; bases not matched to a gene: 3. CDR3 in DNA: TGTGCCAGTAGTAATTACAGGGGCTACGAGCAGTACTTC. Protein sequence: CASSNYRGYEQYF.

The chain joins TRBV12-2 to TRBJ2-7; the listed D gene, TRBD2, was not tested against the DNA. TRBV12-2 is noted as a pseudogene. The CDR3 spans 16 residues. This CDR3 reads CASPTTYPYPPWSQYF. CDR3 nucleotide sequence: TGTGCAAGCCCCACCACTTACCCCTATCCACCGTGGAGCCAGTACTTC.

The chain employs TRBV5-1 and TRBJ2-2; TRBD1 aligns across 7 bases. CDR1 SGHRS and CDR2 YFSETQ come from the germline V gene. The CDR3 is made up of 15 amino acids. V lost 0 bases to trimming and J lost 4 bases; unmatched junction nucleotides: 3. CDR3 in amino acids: CASSLVDRTTGELFF. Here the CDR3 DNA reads TGCGCCAGCAGCTTGGTGGACAGGACCACCGGGGAGCTGTTTTTT. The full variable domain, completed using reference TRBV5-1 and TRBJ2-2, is KAGVTQTPRYLIKTRGQQVTLSCSPISGHRSVSWYQQTPGQGLQFLFEYFSETQRNKGNFPGRFSGRQFSNSRSEMNVSTLELGDSALYLCASSLVDRTTGELFFGEGSRLTVL.

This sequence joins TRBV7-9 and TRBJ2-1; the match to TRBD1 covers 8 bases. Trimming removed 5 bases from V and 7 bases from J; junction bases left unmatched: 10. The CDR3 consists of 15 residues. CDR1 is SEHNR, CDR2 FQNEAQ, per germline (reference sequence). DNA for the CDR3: TGTGCCAGCAGCCCTCCGGGACAGGCCGGTAATGAGCAGTTCTTC. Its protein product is CASSPPGQAGNEQFF.

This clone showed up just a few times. The CDR3 protein is CASSIVLTGRGNANTEAFF. Here the CDR3 DNA reads TGTGCCAGTAGTATAGTACTTACAGGGCGGGGGAATGCGAACACTGAAGCTTTCTTT. This sequence joins TRBV19 and TRBJ1-1; TRBD1 is a possible D gene (6 bases). Between the trimmed V and J ends, which lost 1 base and 1 base, there was a span of 22 bases. Per germline, CDR1 LNHDA and CDR2 SQIVND (reference sequence). This CDR3 is 19 amino acids long.

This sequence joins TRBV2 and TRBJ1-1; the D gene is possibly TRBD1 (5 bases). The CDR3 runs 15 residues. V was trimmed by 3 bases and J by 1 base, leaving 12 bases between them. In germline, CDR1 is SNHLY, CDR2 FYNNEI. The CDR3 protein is CASSDTGGTNTEAFF. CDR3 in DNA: TGTGCCAGCAGTGATACCGGGGGGACGAACACTGAAGCTTTCTTT.

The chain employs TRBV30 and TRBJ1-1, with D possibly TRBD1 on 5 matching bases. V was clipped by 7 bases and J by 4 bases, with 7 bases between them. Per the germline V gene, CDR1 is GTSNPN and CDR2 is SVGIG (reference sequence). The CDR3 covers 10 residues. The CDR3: CASGGTEAFF. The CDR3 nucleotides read TGTGCCTCGGGGGGCACTGAAGCTTTCTTT.

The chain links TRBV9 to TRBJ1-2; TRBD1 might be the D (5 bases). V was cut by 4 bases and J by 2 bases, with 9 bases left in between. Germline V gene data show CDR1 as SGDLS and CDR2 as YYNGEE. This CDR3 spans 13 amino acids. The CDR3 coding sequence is TGTGCCAGCAGCCCGACAGAGAACTATGGCTACACCTTC. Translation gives CASSPTENYGYTF.

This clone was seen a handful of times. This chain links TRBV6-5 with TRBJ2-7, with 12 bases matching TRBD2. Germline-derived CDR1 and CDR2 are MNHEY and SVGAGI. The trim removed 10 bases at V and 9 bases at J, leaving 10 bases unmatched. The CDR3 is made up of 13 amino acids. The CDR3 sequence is CATRGLAGLGQYF. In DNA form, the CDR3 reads TGTGCCACCCGCGGACTAGCGGGATTGGGGCAGTACTTC.

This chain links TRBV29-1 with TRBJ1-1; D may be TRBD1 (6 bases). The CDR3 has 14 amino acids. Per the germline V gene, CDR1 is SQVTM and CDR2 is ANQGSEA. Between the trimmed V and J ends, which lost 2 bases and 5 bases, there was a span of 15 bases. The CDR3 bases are TGCAGCGTTGAATTATCAGGGGTGTGGACTGAAGCTTTCTTT. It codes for CSVELSGVWTEAFF. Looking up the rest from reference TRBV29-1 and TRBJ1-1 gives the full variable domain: SAVISQKPSRDICQRGTSLTIQCQVDSQVTMMFWYRQQPGQSLTLIATANQGSEATYESGFVIDKFPISRPNLTFSTLTVSNMSPEDSSIYLCSVELSGVWTEAFFGQGTRLTVV.

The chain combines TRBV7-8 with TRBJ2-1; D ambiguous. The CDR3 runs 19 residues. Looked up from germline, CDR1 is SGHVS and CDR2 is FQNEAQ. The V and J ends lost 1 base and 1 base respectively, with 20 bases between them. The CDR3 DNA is TGTGCCAGCAGCTTAGGGCTACCTACTATTATAGAATCCTACAATGAGCAGTTCTTC. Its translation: CASSLGLPTIIESYNEQFF. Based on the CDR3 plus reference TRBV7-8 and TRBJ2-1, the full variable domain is GAGVSQSPRYKVAKRGQDVALRCDPISGHVSLFWYQQALGQGPEFLTYFQNEAQLDKSGLPSDRFFAERPEGSVSTLKIQRTQQEDSAVYLCASSLGLPTIIESYNEQFFGPGTRLTVL.

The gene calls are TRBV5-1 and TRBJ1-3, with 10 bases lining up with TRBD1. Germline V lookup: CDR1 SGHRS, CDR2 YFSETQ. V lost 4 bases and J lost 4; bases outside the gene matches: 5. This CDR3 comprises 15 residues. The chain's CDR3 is CASSQGQGTGNTIYF. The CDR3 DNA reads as TGCGCCAGCAGCCAGGGACAGGGGACCGGAAACACCATATATTTT.

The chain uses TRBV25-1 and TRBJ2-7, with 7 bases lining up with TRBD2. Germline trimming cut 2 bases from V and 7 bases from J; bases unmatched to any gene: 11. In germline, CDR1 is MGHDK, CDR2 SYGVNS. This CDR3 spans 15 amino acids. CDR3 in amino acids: CASSEPGTITVEQYF. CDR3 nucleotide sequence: TGTGCCAGCAGTGAACCCGGGACTATTACAGTGGAGCAGTACTTC.